The 15 T cell receptor beta chains below come from one sample, sequenced in a study of T cell responses to AZD1222 COVID-19 vaccine. Clones were sequenced by immunoSEQ multiplex PCR, and TCRdb holds only the in-frame ones, with some missing. This table has 110,000 or so clones, approximately 89% appearing once. This sample comprised peripheral blood, obtained 28 days after the second AZD1222 dose. All receptors derive from an adult who received the AZD1222 COVID-19 vaccine.

Written as DNA, the CDR3 is TGTGCCACCAGCAGAGACTCGAGTCCCCGGCTGTTTTTT. Protein product: CATSRDSSPRLFF. The V and J genes are TRBV15 and TRBJ2-2; D is uncertain. Germline V gene lookup returns CDR1 LNHNV and CDR2 YYDKDF (reference sequence). The V and J ends lost 0 bases and 13 bases respectively, with 12 bases between them. The CDR3 runs to 13 residues.

The V gene is TRBV19, the J gene TRBJ2-7; D is unresolved. Germline V gene lookup returns CDR1 LNHDA and CDR2 SQIVND (reference sequence). The CDR3 has 13 amino acids. The V end was cut by 1 base, the J end by 7 bases, with 11 bases between. CDR3 DNA: TGTGCCAGTAGTATAGGCCACAGCCTGGAGCAGTACTTC. It encodes CASSIGHSLEQYF.

This chain uses TRBV11-2 with TRBJ2-3; D not resolved. Trimming shortened V by 1 base and J by 4 bases, and 9 bases separated the two germline ends. The length of the CDR3 is 14 residues. CDR1 is SGHAT, CDR2 FQNNGV, per germline. The CDR3 bases are TGTGCCAGCAGCTTAGGCAGCTGGTCAGATACGCAGTATTTT. Its translation: CASSLGSWSDTQYF.

J is TRBJ2-3 and V is TRBV7-8, with 7 bases identical to TRBD1. Losses at the gene ends were 4 bases for V and 6 bases for J; bases not matched to a gene: 7. The germline gives CDR1 SGHVS, CDR2 FQNEAQ. The CDR3 totals 14 residues. CDR3 sequence: CASSWGQPTDTQYF. The DNA for the CDR3 is TGTGCCAGCAGCTGGGGACAGCCAACGGATACGCAGTATTTT.

The genes are TRBV7-9 and TRBJ2-7, with D possibly matching TRBD2 (6 bases). The germline CDR1 and CDR2 sequences are SEHNR and FQNEAQ (reference sequence). This CDR3 comprises 15 residues. V shed 5 bases and J shed 5 bases, with 19 bases lying between them. CDR3 sequence: CASSPGGRPLHEQYF. The CDR3 DNA sequence: TGTGCCAGCAGCCCAGGAGGGCGGCCCCTCCACGAGCAGTACTTC.

This clone was recorded only once. This rearrangement joins TRBV27 to TRBJ1-1, with 8 positions matching TRBD1. The ends lost 7 bases at V and 4 bases at J; junction bases unmatched: 5. Germline-derived CDR1 and CDR2 are MNHEY and SMNVEV (reference sequence). CDR3 length equals 13 residues. The CDR3 bases are TGTGCCAGCACCTCGGGACAGGCCACTGAAGCTTTCTTT. Protein product: CASTSGQATEAFF.

The V call is TRBV19, the J call TRBJ2-7, with 7 bases that match TRBD2. Germline CDR1 and CDR2: LNHDA and SQIVND (reference sequence). After removal of 1 base from V and 3 bases from J, the junction contained 6 bases not matched to a gene. The CDR3 totals 15 residues. The CDR3 coding sequence is TGTGCCAGTAGTATAGCGGCGGGGGAGGGCTACGAGCAGTACTTC. Its protein is CASSIAAGEGYEQYF.

The rearrangement uses TRBV6-2 or TRBV6-3 and TRBJ1-4; 7 nucleotides line up with TRBD1. CDR1 is MNHEY, CDR2 SVGEGT, per germline. This CDR3 region has 15 residues. Losses at the gene ends were 5 bases for V and 8 bases for J; bases not matched to a gene: 11. In DNA, the CDR3 is TGTGCCAGCAGTCGGGACAGCGGAGGGGAGGAAAAACTGTTTTTT. Residues: CASSRDSGGEEKLFF.

V is TRBV7-8 and J is TRBJ2-5; the match to TRBD2 covers 9 bases. The CDR3 covers 14 residues. Germline CDR1 SGHVS, CDR2 FQNEAQ. V gave up 5 bases and J gave up 8 bases; unmatched junction bases: 9. The CDR3 DNA is TGTGCCAGCAGCGCCGGGACTAGCCAGGGCACCCAGTACTTC. This sequence encodes CASSAGTSQGTQYF.

The chain has TRBV7-9 and TRBJ1-6, with 7 positions matching TRBD1. V dropped 5 bases and J dropped 4; count of bases not matched to a gene: 5. The CDR3 consists of 15 residues. The germline CDR1 and CDR2 sequences are SEHNR and FQNEAQ (reference sequence). DNA for the CDR3: TGTGCCAGCAGCGAGTCACAGGGGTATAATTCACCCCTCCACTTT. It specifies CASSESQGYNSPLHF.

The DNA of the CDR3 is TGTGCCAGCAGCGAGGGACAATACACCGGGGAGCTGTTTTTT. Amino acids: CASSEGQYTGELFF. The chain employs TRBV7-6 and TRBJ2-2; tentative D call: TRBD1 (6 bases). CDR1 and CDR2 (germline): SGHVS, FNYEAQ. Trimming left V 5 bases short and J 3 bases short, with 10 bases between. The CDR3 totals 14 residues. Based on the CDR3 plus reference TRBV7-6 and TRBJ2-2, the full variable domain is GAGVSQSPRYKVTKRGQDVALRCDPISGHVSLYWYRQALGQGPEFLTYFNYEAQQDKSGLPNDRFSAERPEGSISTLTIQRTEQRDSAMYRCASSEGQYTGELFFGEGSRLTVL.

This clone showed up just a few times. This rearrangement joins TRBV7-2 to TRBJ1-1; TRBD1 matches 9 bases. Trimming cost V 5 bases and J 6 bases; bases outside gene matches: 7. Germline V lookup: CDR1 SGHTA, CDR2 FQGNSA. The length of the CDR3 is 14 residues. The CDR3 nucleotides are TGTGCCAGCAGCGCACAGGGGGCTTTCGCTGAAGCTTTCTTT. This gives the protein CASSAQGAFAEAFF. Variable domain in full (rest from reference TRBV7-2 and TRBJ1-1): GAGVSQSPSNKVTEKGKDVELRCDPISGHTALYWYRQSLGQGLEFLIYFQGNSAPDKSGLPSDRFSAERTGGSVSTLTIQRTQQEDSAVYLCASSAQGAFAEAFFGQGTRLTVV.

This clone has a single count. This chain connects TRBV7-2 to TRBJ2-3; the match to TRBD2 covers 8 bases. The junction had 6 bases not matched to a gene; V was cut back by 2 bases and J by 2 bases. The CDR3 extends over 16 amino acids. Germline CDR1 and CDR2: SGHTA and FQGNSA. CDR3 coding DNA: TGTGCCAGCAGCTTATCCCGGGGGGGGAACACAGATACGCAGTATTTT. Translating it yields CASSLSRGGNTDTQYF.

This chain joins TRBV28 and TRBJ1-4; tentative D call: TRBD1 (6 bases). Trimming took off 5 bases at V and 3 bases at J, with 7 bases between the two ends. Per germline, CDR1 MDHEN and CDR2 SYDVKM. The CDR3 has 13 residues. The DNA for the CDR3 is TGTGCCAGCAGTGGGACATCTAATGAAAAACTGTTTTTT. Its protein is CASSGTSNEKLFF.

The V call is TRBV5-5, the J call TRBJ1-2; TRBD1 is a possible D gene (6 bases). Germline CDR1 is SGHKS and CDR2 is YYEKEE (reference sequence). The CDR3 length is 16 residues. The V end lost 2 bases, the J end lost 3 bases, and 17 bases lay between the germline ends. CDR3 amino acids: CASSFFVGRGDYGYTF. DNA of the CDR3: TGTGCCAGCAGCTTTTTTGTCGGCAGGGGAGACTATGGCTACACCTTC.